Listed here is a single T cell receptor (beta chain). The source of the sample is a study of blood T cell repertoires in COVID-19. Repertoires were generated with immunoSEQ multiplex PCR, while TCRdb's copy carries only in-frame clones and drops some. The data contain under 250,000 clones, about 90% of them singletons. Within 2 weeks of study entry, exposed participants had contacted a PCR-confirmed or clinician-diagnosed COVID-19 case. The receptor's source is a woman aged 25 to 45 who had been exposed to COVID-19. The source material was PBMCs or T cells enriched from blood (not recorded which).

The CDR3 DNA reads as TGTGCCTGGATCCATAGGACTAGCGGGTCAGATACGCAGTATTTT. Its protein product is CAWIHRTSGSDTQYF. V is TRBV30 and J is TRBJ2-3; TRBD2 agrees at 11 bases. The CDR3 extends over 15 amino acids. Germline V gene data show CDR1 as GTSNPN and CDR2 as SVGIG (reference sequence). With 4 bases clipped from V and 4 bases from J, the junction kept 7 bases outside the gene matches.